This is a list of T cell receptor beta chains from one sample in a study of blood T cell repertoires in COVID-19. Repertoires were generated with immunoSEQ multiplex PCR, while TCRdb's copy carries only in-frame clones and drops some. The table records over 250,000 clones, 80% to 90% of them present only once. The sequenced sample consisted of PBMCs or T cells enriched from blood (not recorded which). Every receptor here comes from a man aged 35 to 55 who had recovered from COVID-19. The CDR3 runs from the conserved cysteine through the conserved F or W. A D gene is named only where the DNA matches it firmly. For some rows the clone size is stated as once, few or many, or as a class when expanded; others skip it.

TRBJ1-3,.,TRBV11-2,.,CASSLQGMGNTIYF,TGTGCCAGCAGCTTGCAGGGTATGGGAAACACCATATATTTT
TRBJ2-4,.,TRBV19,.,CASSAAGVRSLDIQYF,TGTGCCAGTAGTGCGGCAGGGGTGCGTTCCTTGGACATTCAGTACTTC
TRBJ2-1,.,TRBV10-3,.,CAIKGVGSYNEQFF,TGTGCCATAAAGGGGGTAGGTTCCTACAATGAGCAGTTCTTC
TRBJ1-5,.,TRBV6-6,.,CASRETGYNQPQHF,TGTGCCAGCAGAGAAACAGGGTACAATCAGCCCCAGCATTTT
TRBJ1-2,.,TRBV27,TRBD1,CASSPGTGSTGYTF,TGTGCCAGCAGCCCCGGGACAGGGAGTACTGGCTACACCTTC
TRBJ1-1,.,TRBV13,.,CASSSYRDQGTEAFF,TGTGCCAGCAGCTCTTACAGGGACCAAGGCACTGAAGCTTTCTTT
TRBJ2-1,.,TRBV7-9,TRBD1,CASSSSDRYNEQFF,TGTGCCAGCAGCTCCTCGGACAGGTACAATGAGCAGTTCTTC
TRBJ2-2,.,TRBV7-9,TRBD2,CASSLGTSGGTTGELFF,TGTGCCAGCAGCTTAGGGACTAGCGGGGGAACCACCGGGGAGCTGTTTTTT
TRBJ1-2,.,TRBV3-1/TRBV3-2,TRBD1,CASSQDWGQGHYGYTF,TGTGCCAGCAGCCAAGATTGGGGACAGGGTCACTATGGCTACACCTTC
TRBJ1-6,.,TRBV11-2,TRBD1,CASSLFPGQNSYNSPLHF,TGTGCCAGCAGCTTATTCCCGGGACAGAACTCCTATAATTCACCCCTCCACTTT
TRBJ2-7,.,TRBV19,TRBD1,CASDRDRETYEQYF,TGTGCCTCGGACCGGGACAGGGAAACCTACGAGCAGTACTTC
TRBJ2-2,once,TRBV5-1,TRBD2,CASSLGTSGRGELFF,TGCGCCAGCAGCTTGGGGACTAGCGGACGGGGGGAGCTGTTTTTT
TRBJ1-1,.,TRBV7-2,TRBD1,CASSPGQRNTEAFF,TGTGCCAGCAGCCCGGGACAGAGAAACACTGAAGCTTTCTTT
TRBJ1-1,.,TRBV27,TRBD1,CASSLLPTGGITEAFF,TGTGCCAGCAGTTTACTCCCGACAGGGGGCATAACTGAAGCTTTCTTT
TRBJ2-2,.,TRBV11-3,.,CASSFRGSPSTGELFF,TGTGCCAGCAGCTTCCGAGGCAGTCCGAGCACCGGGGAGCTGTTTTTT
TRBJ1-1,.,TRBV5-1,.,CASSLARAEAEAFF,TGCGCCAGCAGCTTGGCGCGGGCAGAGGCTGAAGCTTTCTTT
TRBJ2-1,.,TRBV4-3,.,CASSQEEGANEQFF,TGCGCCAGCAGCCAAGAGGAGGGTGCAAATGAGCAGTTCTTC
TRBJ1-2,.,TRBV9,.,CASSVDPNRASGYTF,TGTGCCAGCAGCGTAGACCCCAACAGGGCCAGTGGCTACACCTTC
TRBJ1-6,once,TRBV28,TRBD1,CAAHTGGAGSYNSPLHF,TGTGCCGCACATACAGGGGGCGCGGGATCCTATAATTCACCCCTCCACTTT
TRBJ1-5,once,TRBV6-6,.,CASSYDQSNQPQHF,TGTGCCAGCAGTTACGATCAGTCCAATCAGCCCCAGCATTTT
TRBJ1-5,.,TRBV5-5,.,CASSSQGSNQPQHF,TGTGCCAGCAGTTCTCAGGGTAGCAATCAGCCCCAGCATTTT
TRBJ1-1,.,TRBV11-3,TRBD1,CASSFMTGGKGEAFF,TGTGCCAGCAGCTTTATGACAGGGGGTAAGGGTGAAGCTTTCTTT
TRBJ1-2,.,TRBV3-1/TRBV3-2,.,CASSQVLSTENYGYTF,TGTGCCAGCAGCCAAGTGCTCTCGACAGAGAACTATGGCTACACCTTC
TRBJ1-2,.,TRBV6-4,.,CASSDGAGPSTNYGYTF,TGTGCCAGCAGTGACGGGGCAGGGCCCAGCACTAACTATGGCTACACCTTC
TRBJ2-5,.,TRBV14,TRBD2,CASSGYKREGPLVFQETQYF,TGTGCCAGCAGCGGTTATAAGCGGGAGGGGCCTCTTGTCTTTCAAGAGACCCAGTACTTC
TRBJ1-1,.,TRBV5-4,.,CASSLARGRADENTEAFF,TGTGCCAGCAGCTTGGCCCGAGGCAGGGCGGATGAGAACACTGAAGCTTTCTTT
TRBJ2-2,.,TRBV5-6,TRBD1,CASTRRDRHTGELFF,TGTGCCAGCACTCGCCGGGACAGACACACCGGGGAGCTGTTTTTT
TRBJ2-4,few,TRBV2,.,CASSERRGIQYF,TGTGCCAGCAGCGAAAGAAGGGGCATTCAGTACTTC
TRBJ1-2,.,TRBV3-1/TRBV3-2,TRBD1,CASSQAGTENYGYTF,TGTGCCAGCAGCCAAGCGGGGACAGAAAACTATGGCTACACCTTC
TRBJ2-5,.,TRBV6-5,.,CASSYSPTLAQYF,TGTGCCAGCAGTTACTCGCCAACTTTGGCCCAGTACTTC
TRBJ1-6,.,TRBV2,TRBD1,CASSDRQGAGNSPLHF,TGTGCCAGCAGTGATCGACAGGGGGCCGGCAATTCACCCCTCCACTTT
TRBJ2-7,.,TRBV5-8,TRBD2,CASSLPGLAGGLISVYEQYF,TGTGCCAGCAGCTTGCCAGGACTAGCGGGGGGGCTTATTAGTGTCTACGAGCAGTACTTC
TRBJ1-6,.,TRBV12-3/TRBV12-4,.,CASSHSHSPLHF,TGTGCCAGCAGCCACTCCCATTCACCCCTCCACTTT
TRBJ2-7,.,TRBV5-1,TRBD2,CASSLVGAGAYEQYF,TGCGCCAGCAGCTTGGTGGGAGCGGGAGCCTACGAGCAGTACTTC
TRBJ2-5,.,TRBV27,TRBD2,CASSPDRGTGLAGGQETQYF,TGTGCCAGCAGTCCGGATCGCGGGACCGGACTAGCGGGAGGGCAAGAGACCCAGTACTTC
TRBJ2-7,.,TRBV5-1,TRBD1,CASSSGDSPYEQYF,TGCGCCAGCAGCTCCGGGGACAGCCCTTACGAGCAGTACTTC
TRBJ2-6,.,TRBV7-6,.,CASSLIWAGQILSGANVLTF,TGTGCCAGCAGCTTAATCTGGGCGGGACAGATTCTCTCTGGGGCCAACGTCCTGACTTTC
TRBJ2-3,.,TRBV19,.,CASSILTGDKKTDTQYF,TGTGCCAGTAGTATCTTGACAGGCGACAAGAAAACAGATACGCAGTATTTT
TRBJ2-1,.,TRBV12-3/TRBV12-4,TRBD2,CASRRESEQFF,TGTGCCAGCAGGCGGGAGTCTGAGCAGTTCTTC
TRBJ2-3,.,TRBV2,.,CASSRDRNTDTQYF,TGTGCCAGCTCTCGCGACAGGAACACAGATACGCAGTATTTT
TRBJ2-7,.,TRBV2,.,CASSDQGYEQYF,TGTGCCAGCAGTGACCAGGGCTACGAGCAGTACTTC
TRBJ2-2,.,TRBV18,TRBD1,CASSPPGTAIPTGELFF,TGTGCCAGCTCACCACCCGGGACAGCAATCCCAACCGGGGAGCTGTTTTTT
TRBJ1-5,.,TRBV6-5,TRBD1,CASSHRDRNQPQHF,TGTGCCAGCAGTCACCGGGACAGGAATCAGCCCCAGCATTTT
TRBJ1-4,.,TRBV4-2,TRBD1,CASSQGGLRDRGQWKAEKLFF,TGTGCCAGCAGCCAAGGAGGGTTGAGGGACAGGGGGCAATGGAAGGCTGAAAAACTGTTTTTT
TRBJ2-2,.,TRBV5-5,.,CASSSTVGTTNTGELFF,TGTGCCAGCAGCTCCACTGTCGGGACAACGAACACCGGGGAGCTGTTTTTT
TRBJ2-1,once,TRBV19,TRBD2,CASSETSGRDDNEQFF,TGTGCCAGTAGCGAGACTAGCGGGAGGGACGACAATGAGCAGTTCTTC
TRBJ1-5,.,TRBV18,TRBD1,CASSPMMGQGVNQPQHF,TGTGCCAGCTCACCGATGATGGGACAGGGCGTGAATCAGCCCCAGCATTTT
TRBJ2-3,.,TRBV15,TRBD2,CATRLAGGLTDTQYF,TGTGCCACCAGACTAGCGGGGGGGCTCACAGATACGCAGTATTTT
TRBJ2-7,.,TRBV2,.,CASSVVSISYEQYF,TGTGCCAGCAGTGTAGTGTCGATCTCCTACGAGCAGTACTTC
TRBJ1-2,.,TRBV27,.,CASSLSAGLDGYTF,TGTGCCAGCAGTTTATCCGCGGGGCTGGATGGCTACACCTTC
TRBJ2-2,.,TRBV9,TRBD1,CASSPRTGNTGELFF,TGTGCCAGCAGCCCTCGGACAGGAAACACCGGGGAGCTGTTTTTT
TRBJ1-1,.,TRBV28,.,CASTHSGLEAFF,TGTGCCAGCACCCACAGCGGCCTTGAAGCTTTCTTT
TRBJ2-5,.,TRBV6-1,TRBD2,CASSVLAGGPQETQYF,TGTGCCAGCAGTGTGTTGGCGGGGGGTCCCCAAGAGACCCAGTACTTC
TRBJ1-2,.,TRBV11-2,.,CASSLDMGRREAYGYTF,TGTGCCAGCAGCTTAGATATGGGGAGAAGGGAAGCCTATGGCTACACCTTC
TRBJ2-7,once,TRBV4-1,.,CASSLYSRSSYEQYF,TGCGCCAGCAGCCTATATAGCCGAAGCTCCTACGAGCAGTACTTC
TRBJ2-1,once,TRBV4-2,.,CASTQEGAGSSYNEQFF,TGTGCCAGCACCCAGGAGGGCGCGGGCAGCTCCTACAATGAGCAGTTCTTC
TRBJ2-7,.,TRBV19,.,CASSIFQGYDEQYF,TGTGCCAGTAGTATCTTTCAGGGATACGACGAGCAGTACTTC
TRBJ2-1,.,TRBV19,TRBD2,CASSIGLAGEVTYNEQFF,TGTGCCAGTAGTATTGGACTAGCGGGGGAGGTCACCTACAATGAGCAGTTCTTC